This entry lists 25 T cell receptor beta chains sequenced from one sample in a study of OX40 agonist ivuxolimab in advanced cancers. Generated by immunoSEQ multiplex PCR, the TCRdb table keeps only in-frame clones and is missing some. The sample lists over 50,000 clones; approximately 89% were seen once. Sequenced here: CD4+ or CD8+ T cells sorted from blood, sampled in a trial of the OX40 agonist ivuxolimab. The receptors come from an adult with an advanced solid tumor such as melanoma, head and neck, liver or kidney cancer.

The chain carries TRBV5-6 and TRBJ2-1; TRBD2 matches 7 bases. CDR1 and CDR2 from the germline V gene are SGHDT and YYEEEE. V lost 4 bases, J lost 10 bases, and 14 bases stayed unmatched. CDR3 length: 15 residues. The CDR3 coding sequence is TGTGCCAGCAGCCCCGGTAGCGGGTTCTCGCACGAGCAGTTCTTC. As protein: CASSPGSGFSHEQFF.

The chain recombines TRBV7-8 with TRBJ2-7; D may be TRBD2 (5 bases). V was clipped by 5 bases and J by 3 bases, with 17 bases between them. This CDR3 spans 15 amino acids. Germline V lookup: CDR1 SGHVS, CDR2 FQNEAQ. The CDR3 sequence: CASSTAPARVYEQYF. The CDR3 DNA follows: TGTGCCAGCAGCACCGCCCCCGCGCGGGTCTACGAGCAGTACTTC.

The V call is TRBV4-2, the J call TRBJ2-1; TRBD2 matches 8 bases. The CDR3 is 15 residues long. V shed 3 bases and J 15 bases; nucleotides not matched to a gene: 16. Germline values: CDR1 LGHNA, CDR2 YNFKEQ. The CDR3 reads CASSQTLSLGTSRFF. The CDR3 DNA sequence: TGTGCCAGCAGCCAGACCCTGTCTCTAGGGACTAGTAGGTTCTTC.

The chain links TRBV2 to TRBJ2-1, with D possibly being TRBD2 (5 bases). The CDR3 runs 14 residues. With 8 bases removed from V and 8 bases from J, the gap between germline ends came to 19 bases. Germline V gene lookup returns CDR1 SNHLY and CDR2 FYNNEI. The CDR3, as DNA: TGTGCCAGCGCGAGCGGAAAGAGAGTGGATGAGCAGTTCTTC. Translating it yields CASASGKRVDEQFF. The full variable domain, rest sourced from reference TRBV2 and TRBJ2-1, is EPEVTQTPSHQVTQMGQEVILRCVPISNHLYFYWYRQILGQKVEFLVSFYNNEISEKSEIFDDQFSVERPDGSNFTLKIRSTKLEDSAMYFCASASGKRVDEQFFGPGTRLTVL.

This clone was recorded a few times. The rearrangement uses TRBV27 and TRBJ1-5; D call uncertain. This CDR3 comprises 12 residues. Between the trimmed V and J ends, which lost 3 bases and 4 bases, there was a span of 4 bases. Per the germline V gene, CDR1 is MNHEY and CDR2 is SMNVEV (reference sequence). The CDR3 region has the DNA TGTGCCAGCAGTTTTTGGAATCAGCCCCAGCATTTT. It translates to CASSFWNQPQHF.

This CDR3 is CASSDRAGRPLDSDGYTF. CDR3 bases: TGTGCCAGCAGTGACCGCGCAGGGAGACCATTGGATTCTGATGGCTACACCTTC. This chain joins TRBV6-4 and TRBJ1-2; D perhaps matches TRBD1 (5 bases). Germline lookup yields CDR1 MRHNA and CDR2 SNTAGT. The CDR3 extends over 18 amino acids. With 2 bases removed from V and 6 bases from J, the gap between germline ends came to 25 bases.

The CDR3 bases are TGTGCCAGCAGCTTTTCGTGGGGTGAGTCTGACGAGCAGTACTTC. Translation: CASSFSWGESDEQYF. This chain joins TRBV5-6 and TRBJ2-7; D call uncertain. This CDR3 region has 15 residues. V lost 2 bases, J lost 5 bases, and 17 bases lay in between. CDR1 is SGHDT, CDR2 YYEEEE, per germline.

The chain has TRBV11-2 and TRBJ2-3, with TRBD2 identical over 10 bases. Looked up from germline, CDR1 is SGHAT and CDR2 is FQNNGV. After removal of 2 bases from V and 3 bases from J, the junction contained 5 bases not matched to a gene. The CDR3 contains 16 residues. The CDR3 here is CASSLSPSGSTDTQYF. In DNA form, the CDR3 reads TGTGCCAGCAGCTTATCCCCTAGCGGGAGTACAGATACGCAGTATTTT. Using reference TRBV11-2 and TRBJ2-3 for the parts outside the CDR3, the full variable domain is EAGVAQSPRYKIIEKRQSVAFWCNPISGHATLYWYQQILGQGPKLLIQFQNNGVVDDSQLPKDRFSAERLKGVDSTLKIQPAKLEDSAVYLCASSLSPSGSTDTQYFGPGTRLTVL.

This chain links TRBV18 with TRBJ2-1, with 13 nucleotides matching TRBD2. Germline V gene data show CDR1 as KGHSH and CDR2 as LQKENI. V trimming: 1 base; J trimming: 2 bases; junction bases outside the gene matches: 5. The CDR3 runs to 18 residues. CDR3 protein: CASSPRTSGRGAYNEQFF. CDR3 DNA sequence: TGTGCCAGCTCACCACGGACTAGCGGGAGAGGCGCCTACAATGAGCAGTTCTTC.

This chain joins TRBV19 and TRBJ2-7, with D tentatively TRBD1 (6 bases). Germline V gene lookup returns CDR1 LNHDA and CDR2 SQIVND (reference sequence). V lost 4 bases and J lost 1, with 14 bases in between. The CDR3 is 15 amino acids. The CDR3 nucleotides are TGTGCCAGTAGTACCTCAGGGGCTGGGTCCTACGAGCAGTACTTC. This translates into CASSTSGAGSYEQYF. Variable domain in full (rest from reference TRBV19 and TRBJ2-7): DGGITQSPKYLFRKEGQNVTLSCEQNLNHDAMYWYRQDPGQGLRLIYYSQIVNDFQKGDIAEGYSVSREKKESFPLTVTSAQKNPTAFYLCASSTSGAGSYEQYFGPGTRLTVT.

The DNA of the CDR3 is TGTGCCAGCAGTTCCTCCGGGACAGTCTATGGCTACACCTTC. Translating gives CASSSSGTVYGYTF. V is TRBV28 and J is TRBJ1-2; 7 nucleotides align to TRBD1. Germline V lookup: CDR1 MDHEN, CDR2 SYDVKM. This CDR3 is 14 amino acids long. The J segment lost 4 bases and the V segment lost 4 bases, leaving 6 bases of the junction unmatched.

The J gene is TRBJ2-1, the V gene TRBV7-2, with D possibly being TRBD1 (6 bases). This CDR3 has 18 amino acids. Looked up from germline, CDR1 is SGHTA and CDR2 is FQGNSA. Deletions cut 5 bases from V and 0 bases from J, with 20 bases between. The DNA for the CDR3 is TGTGCCAGCAGCCTCATATCCGGACAGCAGAGCTCCTACAATGAGCAGTTCTTC. Encoded protein: CASSLISGQQSSYNEQFF.

V is TRBV5-6 and J is TRBJ2-7, with unresolved D. In germline, CDR1 is SGHDT, CDR2 YYEEEE. The CDR3 sequence is 16 residues long. The ends were cut back, 2 bases at V and 1 base at J, with 16 bases in the middle. This chain's CDR3 is CASSFMGGSISYEQYF. The DNA of the CDR3 is TGTGCCAGCAGCTTTATGGGTGGTTCGATTTCCTACGAGCAGTACTTC.

This rearrangement joins TRBV4-1 to TRBJ2-1, with D maybe TRBD1 (6 bases). From germline, CDR1 is MGHRA and CDR2 YSYEKL. The length of the CDR3 is 13 residues. Trimming pared 8 bases from V and 9 bases from J, leaving 17 bases between. The DNA for the CDR3 is TGCGCCAGCGCCGGGACAAAAGATATTGAGCAGTTCTTC. Translated: CASAGTKDIEQFF.

The chain couples TRBV10-3 to TRBJ2-2; TRBD2 agrees at 12 bases. The CDR3 spans 20 residues. Trimming cost V 5 bases and J 2 bases; bases outside gene matches: 15. The germline V gene encodes CDR1 ENHRY and CDR2 SYGVKD. The CDR3, as DNA: TGTGCCATCAGTTCTAGCGGGAGGGCCTCAACGGGCCGAAACACCGGGGAGCTGTTTTTT. This sequence encodes CAISSSGRASTGRNTGELFF.

On this clone itself: Additional DNA sequences in this sample encode the identical CDR3. The V and J genes are TRBV7-9 and TRBJ2-1, with D unresolved. Germline V gene lookup returns CDR1 SEHNR and CDR2 FQNEAQ (reference sequence). The V end lost 1 base, the J end lost 7 bases, and 2 bases lay between the germline ends. This CDR3 region has 11 residues. Here the CDR3 DNA reads TGTGCCAGCAGCTTAGGGAATGAGCAGTTCTTC. The encoded protein is CASSLGNEQFF.

This chain's CDR3 is CASSLDLFNEQFF. The CDR3 nucleotides are TGTGCCAGCAGCTTGGACCTGTTCAATGAGCAGTTCTTC. The chain couples TRBV5-4 to TRBJ2-1, with D unclear. V lost 0 bases, J lost 6 bases, and 7 bases lay in between. The CDR3 sequence is 13 residues long. Looked up from germline, CDR1 is SGHNT and CDR2 is YYREEE (reference sequence).

The V and J genes are TRBV27 and TRBJ1-2, with 8 bases that match TRBD1. With V trimmed by 5 bases and J by 5 bases, 10 bases remained unmatched. Germline V gives CDR1 MNHEY, CDR2 SMNVEV (reference sequence). CDR3 length equals 15 residues. The CDR3 region is CASSLGQGYRYGYTF. CDR3 coding DNA: TGTGCCAGCAGTCTAGGACAGGGATATCGGTATGGCTACACCTTC.

The chain combines TRBV28 with TRBJ1-4; 10 bases fit TRBD1. V lost 4 bases and J lost 6; bases outside the gene matches: 11. Germline CDR1 MDHEN, CDR2 SYDVKM. The CDR3 consists of 17 residues. The CDR3 loop is CASSSKFDRGPDEKLFF. The DNA of the CDR3 is TGTGCCAGCAGTTCCAAATTCGACAGGGGGCCGGATGAAAAACTGTTTTTT.

In this sample, this clone turned up once. The chain uses TRBV9 and TRBJ2-3; TRBD2 is a possible D gene (7 bases). This CDR3 spans 19 amino acids. V was pared by 3 bases and J by 0 bases, with 23 bases between. Germline CDR1 reads SGDLS; CDR2 reads YYNGEE. The CDR3, as DNA: TGTGCCAGCAGCGGGCGGAGGGGGGGCGCCCACTCTAGCACAGATACGCAGTATTTT. Encoded protein: CASSGRRGGAHSSTDTQYF.

This chain links TRBV7-2 with TRBJ2-1, with TRBD2 identical over 11 bases. The CDR3 contains 16 residues. Germline V lookup: CDR1 SGHTA, CDR2 FQGNSA. The ends lost 4 bases at V and 5 bases at J; junction bases unmatched: 7. DNA for the CDR3: TGTGCCAGCAGCTCGACCGGGACTAGCGGTGACAATGAGCAGTTCTTC. It is translated as CASSSTGTSGDNEQFF. The variable domain in full, completed from reference TRBV7-2 and TRBJ2-1, reads GAGVSQSPSNKVTEKGKDVELRCDPISGHTALYWYRQSLGQGLEFLIYFQGNSAPDKSGLPSDRFSAERTGGSVSTLTIQRTQQEDSAVYLCASSSTGTSGDNEQFFGPGTRLTVL.

This CDR3 is CASSLAQGQGQDTQYF. The CDR3 DNA sequence: TGCGCCAGCAGCTTGGCCCAGGGACAGGGGCAAGATACGCAGTATTTT. The rearrangement joins TRBV5-1 to TRBJ2-3, with TRBD1 matching 10 bases. J was trimmed by 5 bases and V by 0 bases; bases with no gene match: 6. The CDR3 length is 16 residues. CDR1 is SGHRS and CDR2 is YFSETQ in the germline V gene.

Concerning this clone itself: This specimen includes other DNA sequences encoding the same CDR3. This CDR3 reads CASSDRISYEQYF. The DNA of the CDR3 is TGTGCCAGTAGTGACAGGATTTCCTACGAGCAGTACTTC. This chain links TRBV19 with TRBJ2-7; D might be TRBD1 (6 bases). Germline V lookup: CDR1 LNHDA, CDR2 SQIVND (reference sequence). The V and J ends lost 5 bases and 1 base respectively, with 9 bases between them. This CDR3 comprises 13 residues.

The chain carries TRBV7-9 and TRBJ1-2; D remains ambiguous. This CDR3 has 14 amino acids. Germline V gene lookup returns CDR1 SEHNR and CDR2 FQNEAQ (reference sequence). The germline V and J ends were trimmed by 7 bases and 6 bases, with 18 bases remaining between them. This chain's CDR3 is CASTQRRVEDGYTF. CDR3 coding DNA: TGTGCCAGCACCCAACGGAGGGTGGAGGATGGCTACACCTTC.

The CDR3 spells CASSPGRTYEQYF. CDR3 sequence (DNA): TGTGCCAGCAGCCCCGGAAGAACCTACGAGCAGTACTTC. The chain combines TRBV7-9 with TRBJ2-7, with no clear D. The V gene's germline CDR1 is SEHNR and CDR2 FQNEAQ (reference sequence). The V end was cut by 5 bases, the J end by 2 bases, with 10 bases between. CDR3 length equals 13 residues.